This T cell receptor beta chain was profiled in a study of T-cell reconstitution after alpha-beta-depleted transplantation in children. Unique molecular identifiers were used to barcode this TCRbeta library. TCRdb ran MiXCR on the PCR reads and lists one entry per CDR3 protein. The profile shows 200,000 to 250,000 distinct CDR3 sequences, 9.7% of them singletons. This clonotype was seen ten or more times. Sequenced here: PBMCs from the stem cell graft donor, sampled from the stem cell graft. This sequence was found in a human donor who donated a stem cell graft to a child with SCID.

CDR3 sequence: CASEIRGARDGEKLFF. CDR3 sequence (DNA): TGTGCCAGCGAAATACGGGGGGCGCGGGATGGAGAAAAACTGTTTTTT. The chain couples TRBV7-9 to TRBJ1-4; a possible D gene is TRBD1 (6 bases). Trimming removed 8 bases at V and 8 bases at J, with 24 bases between. CDR3 length: 16 amino acids. CDR1 is SEHNR, CDR2 FQNEAQ, per germline (reference sequence).